This record concerns one T cell receptor beta chain sequence. These data belong to a study of blood T cell repertoires in COVID-19. Study background: Specimens from acute and convalescent COVID-19 originated in the United States, Italy and Spain. T cells, B-cell-depleted T cells, or PBMCs provided the cDNA or gDNA that served as material.

This CDR3 contains 17 residues. Trimming at V came to 2 bases and at J to 2 bases, leaving 8 bases not matched to a gene. Germline V gives CDR1 GTSNPN, CDR2 SVGIG (reference sequence). Study processing details: Amplification of reference gene primers provided the estimated nucleated cell counts. The protocol was immunoSEQ multiplex PCR, while the TCRdb copy is restricted to in-frame clones and leaves out a portion. Clone size and the V and J calls come from that table; the DNA yielded D and trimming. The sample contains roughly 65,000 clones, around nine tenths of which appear only once. This rearrangement joins TRBV30 to TRBJ2-2; TRBD2 agrees at 10 bases. Source material: peripheral blood. The clonotype comes from a woman aged 60 to 75 with acute or convalescent COVID-19. As DNA, the CDR3 is TGTGCCTGGAGTTCCATAGCGGGGGGCTCTAACACCGGGGAGCTGTTTTTT. Translating it yields CAWSSIAGGSNTGELFF.